Following are 3 T cell receptor beta chains from one sample sequenced in a study of T cell changes during pregnancy in multiple sclerosis. The protocol was immunoSEQ multiplex PCR, while the TCRdb copy is restricted to in-frame clones and leaves out a portion. The sample records approximately 99,000 clones, roughly 92% being singletons. Sequenced material: peripheral blood, taken after pregnancy. Receptors were obtained from a female donor with multiple sclerosis, enrolled in a pregnancy study.

J is TRBJ2-2 and V is TRBV2, with 7 bases aligning to TRBD1. The V segment lost 7 bases and the J segment 0 bases; nucleotides outside the gene matches: 5. Germline CDR1 SNHLY, CDR2 FYNNEI. This CDR3 spans 15 amino acids. CDR3 bases: TGTGCCAGCAAGGCGGACAGGTCGAACACCGGGGAGCTGTTTTTT. Amino acids: CASKADRSNTGELFF.

The chain uses TRBV4-2 and TRBJ1-3; 9 bases fit TRBD1. J gave up 0 bases and V 3 bases, and 6 bases lay outside the gene matches. The CDR3 extends over 17 amino acids. Germline V gene data show CDR1 as LGHNA and CDR2 as YNFKEQ. The CDR3 here is CASSHPGQGDSGNTIYF. For the CDR3, the DNA is TGTGCCAGCAGCCACCCGGGACAGGGAGACTCTGGAAACACCATATATTTT.

The chain joins TRBV27 to TRBJ2-7; D perhaps matches TRBD2 (6 bases). CDR1 MNHEY and CDR2 SMNVEV come from the germline V gene (reference sequence). The CDR3 consists of 11 residues. V was pared by 5 bases and J by 11 bases, with 13 bases between. CDR3 in amino acids: CASSQDYVEYF. CDR3 in DNA: TGTGCCAGCAGTCAGGACTACGTAGAGTACTTC.